This TCR beta chain emerged from a study of T cells in Graves' hyperthyroidism and ophthalmopathy. The CDR3 extends over 17 amino acids. Germline CDR1 is SGHVS and CDR2 is FQNEAQ. The V end was cut by 3 bases, the J end by 6 bases, with 21 bases between. The TCR beta CDR3 regions underwent amplification using RNA transcripts as the source. The TCR CDR3 first-round RT-PCR relied on the HTBI primer set. TCRdb itself ran the multiplex PCR reads through MiXCR, one entry per CDR3 protein. This sample has some 360,000 distinct CDR3 sequences; about 14% occur once, and the top ten carry approximately 10%. Material: blood. The receptor was derived from a woman aged 60-75 years with Graves' hyperthyroidism. The J gene is TRBJ2-1, the V gene TRBV7-8; tentative D call: TRBD2 (6 bases). The CDR3 region is CASSFRTGGILGNEQFF. CDR3 nucleotides: TGTGCCAGCAGCTTCCGGACTGGCGGGATTTTGGGCAATGAGCAGTTCTTC.